This section outlines one T cell receptor beta chain sequence together with its context. What antigen it recognizes has not been identified. Base qualities are missing; no much larger clone stands one base away. These data belong to a study of blood T cells in healthy people across ages (dated by TCRdb to about 2015). Broadly, across the study: In model experiments, roughly one uniquely barcoded TCR beta cDNA molecule per two T cells was captured by template switching. To avoid experimental bias, donors of different ages were spread randomly across the sequencing lanes. The study analyzed two additional independent replicas of 1 million unique cDNA reads from the same blood draw for two donors, one aged 18 to 29 and one aged 80 or older. Age-related changes in TCR beta repertoire diversity were measured in the study by deep sequencing normalized with unique cDNA molecular identifiers. The donors were divided into four age groups: young (average around 16 years), middle-aged (approximately 39), aged (under 70) and long-lived (82). What the authors observed across the whole study: The percentage of naive T cells measured by flow cytometry correlated strongly with observed TCR beta diversity. As age increased, observed TCR beta diversity per million T cells dropped in a roughly linear way, and a significant reduction was already evident by age 40. Compared with the aged group, the long-lived group had more naive CD4+ T cells, fewer expanded clones and increased TCR diversity, a pattern suggesting age selection. Because profiling used bulk unsorted PBMCs, naive and antigen-experienced compartments could not be compared conclusively. The CMV infection status of donors was not known, potentially confounding age-related changes in expanded clonotypes. Estimates of total diversity from one million sequenced T cells were regarded as lower bounds and underestimates.

From cysteine to phenylalanine, the CDR3 is 16 amino acids long. The sequence is cut down to CDR3 DNA, 48 bases in frame from base 1. Trimming accounts for 2 bases at V and 5 bases at J, while the number of junction bases matched to no gene is 4. CDR1 and CDR2, looked up from the germline V gene, are MGHRA and YSYEKL. The method behind the library was 5' RACE. Sequencing relied on an Illumina HiSeq 2500. The second PCR ran for roughly 7 to 11 cycles and used a J-beta primer mix along with a sample-barcoded 5' primer. A unique molecular identifier was introduced onto each TCR beta cDNA molecule by a template-switch 5' adaptor carrying 12 random nucleotides. Each sample yielded at least 2.5 million CDR3-containing paired-end reads. First-strand cDNA synthesis was performed from all RNA using the Mint cDNA synthesis kit, with priming by a TRBC-specific oligonucleotide. After uracil-DNA glycosylase treatment, a first 18-cycle PCR used universal primers M1SS and BC2_uni_R on all cDNA. For the original study's pipeline: For normalization, 1 million high-quality reads, each with a distinct molecular identifier, were randomly selected from each sample. Instead of being binned into consensus sequences, reads that shared molecular identifiers were thrown out. MiTCR, run with a Q25 quality threshold and the strictest error-elimination algorithm, handled CDR3 identification, clonotype clustering and error correction. A nonparametric unseen species model using Euler transformation provided a lower-bound estimate of total TCR beta diversity. TCRdb applied fastp at Q25 and MiXCR to the public reads, then kept only in-frame beta chains. A single entry per CDR3 protein holds the most common genes and DNA from its merged rows. These V and J calls rely on TCRdb rather than the paper's analysis. This sample lists 850,000 to 1,300,000 distinct CDR3 sequences; 40% to 50% were detected once. Approximately 17% of the sample goes to the ten largest clones.

The roughly 42 donors, aged roughly 6 to 95 years, were systemically healthy Caucasian individuals from Russia. Each donor gave around 9.5 milliliters of peripheral blood, collected into EDTA-treated Vacutainer tubes. Ficoll-Paque density-gradient centrifugation was used to isolate PBMCs, with at least 6.5 million per sample. Total RNA was extracted from PBMCs with Trizol reagent, with at least 6 micrograms obtained per sample. For every donor, an aliquot of PBMCs went through flow cytometry to measure the percentages of naive CD45RAhigh/CD27high T cells. The TCR sequence derives from an older woman in good health. Sequencing used blood. The V gene is TRBV4-1 and the J gene is TRBJ1-6, with 9 bases aligning to TRBD1. The CDR3 corresponds to CASSQFRDRDNSPLHF. Here is the DNA: TGCGCCAGCAGCCAATTCCGGGACAGGGATAATTCACCCCTCCACTTT.